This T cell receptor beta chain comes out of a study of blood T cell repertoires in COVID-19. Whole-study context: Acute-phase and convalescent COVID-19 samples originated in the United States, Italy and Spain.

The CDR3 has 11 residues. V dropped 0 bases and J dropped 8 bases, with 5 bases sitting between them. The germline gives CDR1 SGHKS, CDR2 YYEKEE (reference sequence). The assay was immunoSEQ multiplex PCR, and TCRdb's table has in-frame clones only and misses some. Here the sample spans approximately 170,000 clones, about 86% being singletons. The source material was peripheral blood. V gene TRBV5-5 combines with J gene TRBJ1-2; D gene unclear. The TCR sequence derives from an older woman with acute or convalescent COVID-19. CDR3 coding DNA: TGTGCCAGCAGCTTGGACGGGGGCTACACCTTC. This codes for CASSLDGGYTF.